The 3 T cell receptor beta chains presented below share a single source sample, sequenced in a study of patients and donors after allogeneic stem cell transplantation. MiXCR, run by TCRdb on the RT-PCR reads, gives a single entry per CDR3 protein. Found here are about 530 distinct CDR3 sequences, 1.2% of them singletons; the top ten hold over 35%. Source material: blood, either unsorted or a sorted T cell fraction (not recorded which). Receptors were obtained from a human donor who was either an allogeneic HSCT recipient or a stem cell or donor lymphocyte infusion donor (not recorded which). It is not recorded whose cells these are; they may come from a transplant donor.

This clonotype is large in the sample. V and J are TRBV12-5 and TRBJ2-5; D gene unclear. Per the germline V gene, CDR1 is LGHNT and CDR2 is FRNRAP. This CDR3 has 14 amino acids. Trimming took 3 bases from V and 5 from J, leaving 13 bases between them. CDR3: CASGFSTLAETQYF. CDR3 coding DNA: TGTGCTAGTGGTTTCTCTACCCTGGCCGAGACCCAGTACTTC. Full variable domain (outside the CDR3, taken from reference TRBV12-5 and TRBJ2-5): DARVTQTPRHKVTEMGQEVTMRCQPILGHNTVFWYRQTMMQGLELLAYFRNRAPLDDSGMPKDRFSAEMPDATLATLKIQPSEPRDSAVYFCASGFSTLAETQYFGPGTRLLVL.

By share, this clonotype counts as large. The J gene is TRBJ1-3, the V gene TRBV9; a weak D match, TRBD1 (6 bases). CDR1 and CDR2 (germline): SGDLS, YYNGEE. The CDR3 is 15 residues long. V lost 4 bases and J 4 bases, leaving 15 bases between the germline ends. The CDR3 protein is CASSLTGAVGNTIYF. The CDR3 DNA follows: TGTGCCAGCAGCCTGACAGGCGCGGTGGGAAACACCATATATTTT. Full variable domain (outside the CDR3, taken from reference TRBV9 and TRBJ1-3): DSGVTQTPKHLITATGQRVTLRCSPRSGDLSVYWYQQSLDQGLQFLIQYYNGEERAKGNILERFSAQQFPDLHSELNLSSLELGDSALYFCASSLTGAVGNTIYFGEGSWLTVV.

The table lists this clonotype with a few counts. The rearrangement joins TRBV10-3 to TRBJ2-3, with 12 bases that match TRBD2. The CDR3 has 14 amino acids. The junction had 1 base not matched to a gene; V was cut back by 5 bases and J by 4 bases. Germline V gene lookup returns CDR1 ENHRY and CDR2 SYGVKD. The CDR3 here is CAISPSGGADTQYF. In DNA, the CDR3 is TGTGCCATCAGTCCTAGCGGGGGGGCAGATACGCAGTATTTT.